This T cell receptor beta chain was observed in a study of regulatory T cells in long-lasting Graves disease. Time point defined: persistent/refractory GD, antithyroid drugs over 5 years with positive TRAb. RNA extracted from PBMCs served as the sequencing template. Germline CDR1 MDHEN, CDR2 SYDVKM. This CDR3 region has 17 residues. With 5 bases clipped from V and 7 bases from J, the junction kept 8 bases outside the gene matches. Libraries of TCR beta came from iRepertoire HTBI primers plus Arm-PCR of CDR3 regions. TCRdb re-derived calls from the multiplex PCR reads in MiXCR, one entry per CDR3 protein. Altogether 350,000 to 450,000 distinct CDR3 sequences are present, more than 20% being singletons, with the ten largest covering around 30%.

Sample: peripheral blood mononuclear cells (PBMCs), taken when the disease was refractory, from a patient treated with antithyroid drugs. The receptor comes from a middle-aged woman with Graves disease. The chain recombines TRBV28 with TRBJ2-4, with 16 nucleotides matching TRBD2. The CDR3 sequence: CASSRGTSGRELNIQYF. The CDR3 region has the DNA TGTGCCAGCAGTAGAGGGACTAGCGGGAGGGAATTGAACATTCAGTACTTC.